A selection of T cell receptor beta chains follows, all from one sample in a study of T cells in Graves' hyperthyroidism and ophthalmopathy. TCRdb reprocessed the multiplex PCR reads via MiXCR and lists one record per CDR3 protein. The data contain about 96,000 distinct CDR3 sequences, over 50% of them singletons. The material sequenced was blood. All receptors come from a woman in her 40s with Graves' hyperthyroidism. Each CDR3 is given with its conserved first and last residue. A D gene is named only where the DNA matches it firmly. Size tells how often a clone was seen (once, few, many) or the class of an expanded clone, and some rows leave it out.

CDR3nt | CDR3aa | abundance | v_gene | d_gene | j_gene
TGTGCCAGCAGCTTAAGCAGGGGACCCACCGGGGAGCTGTTTTTT | CASSLSRGPTGELFF | many | TRBV7-9 | . | TRBJ2-2
TGTGCCATCAGTGATAGCGGGAGGTCTAACACCGGGGAGCTGTTTTTT | CAISDSGRSNTGELFF | . | TRBV10-3 | TRBD2 | TRBJ2-2
TGCAGCGTTGTAACAGGGAAGGCCGGGCAGTACTTC | CSVVTGKAGQYF | once | TRBV29-1 | . | TRBJ2-7
TGCGCCAGCAGCCAAGGGGCTAGCGGCCAAGAGACCCAGTACTTC | CASSQGASGQETQYF | . | TRBV7-9 | TRBD2 | TRBJ2-5
TGTGCCGTCCGGGACAGGGGGTTCAACACTGAAGCTTTCTTT | CAVRDRGFNTEAFF | . | TRBV15 | TRBD1 | TRBJ1-1
TGTGCCAGCAGCGTAGGTGGGGGGGAGCTGTTTTTT | CASSVGGGELFF | . | TRBV9 | . | TRBJ2-2
TGCAGTGCTCGGACTAGCTCCCTCTACGAGCAGTACTTC | CSARTSSLYEQYF | many | TRBV20-1 | TRBD2 | TRBJ2-7
TGTGCCAGCAGCCCCCCACTCGCGGTATACGTCCTGACTTTC | CASSPPLAVYVLTF | . | TRBV7-9 | . | TRBJ2-6
TGTGCCAGCAGTTACCCCGGACAGAATCAGCCCCAGCATTTT | CASSYPGQNQPQHF | many | TRBV6-2/TRBV6-3 | . | TRBJ1-5
TGCGCCAGCAGCCCCGGGACAGGGGGCGGACCTTCGGGGTCACCCCTCCACTTT | CASSPGTGGGPSGSPLHF | . | TRBV5-1 | TRBD1 | TRBJ1-6
TGTGCCAGCAGCCCCTCGGGAGGGAAGGACGAGCAGTACTTC | CASSPSGGKDEQYF | many | TRBV7-8 | TRBD2 | TRBJ2-7
TGTGCCAGCAGCTTAGGGGACAGGTTCTACGAGCAGTACTTC | CASSLGDRFYEQYF | . | TRBV7-9 | TRBD1 | TRBJ2-7
TGTGCCAGCAGGCCAGGGACCGACCTTCTCTCTGGAAACACCATATATTTT | CASRPGTDLLSGNTIYF | . | TRBV28 | . | TRBJ1-3
TGTGCCAGCAGCAGACCGGGACTAGCGGCAAGGACCCAGTACTTC | CASSRPGLAARTQYF | . | TRBV2 | TRBD2 | TRBJ2-5
TGTGCCAGCTCTCCCCGACCCCAGGGTACGCAGTATTTT | CASSPRPQGTQYF | . | TRBV7-2 | . | TRBJ2-3
TGCGCCAGCAGCCAAGGAAGGGGGCGCTTGGGTAGTCATCACCCTACGCAGTATTTT | CASSQGRGRLGSHHPTQYF | few | TRBV7-9 | TRBD1 | TRBJ2-3
TGTGCCAGCAGCCGAAAGAACACTGAAGCTTTCTTT | CASSRKNTEAFF | . | TRBV7-2 | . | TRBJ1-1
TGTGCCAGCAGCTTAGCGCTGGGCGGGAAGACCCAGTACTTC | CASSLALGGKTQYF | . | TRBV4-2 | . | TRBJ2-5
TGTGCCAGCAGCTCCCGAGGGGGGGACGCCTATAATTCACCCCTCCACTTT | CASSSRGGDAYNSPLHF | . | TRBV13 | . | TRBJ1-6
TGTGCCAGCAGTCCACCCGGACTAGCCGGTTATACGCAGTATTTT | CASSPPGLAGYTQYF | many | TRBV7-2 | TRBD2 | TRBJ2-3
TGTGCCAGCAGCCAAGTGGGTGGACAGGGTCGGGGCTATGGCTACACCTTC | CASSQVGGQGRGYGYTF | . | TRBV7-8 | TRBD1 | TRBJ1-2
TGTGCCAGCACCCTCGACAGTAATGAAAAACTGTTTTTT | CASTLDSNEKLFF | few | TRBV2 | . | TRBJ1-4
TGTGCCAGCAGCCCACGGGGAGCGAACGCCGGGGAGCTGTTTTTT | CASSPRGANAGELFF | . | TRBV4-2 | . | TRBJ2-2
TGTGCCAGCAGAACGACAGGGAACACTGAAGCTTTCTTT | CASRTTGNTEAFF | many | TRBV7-8 | . | TRBJ1-1
TGTGCCAGCACTAACAGGGGAAGCACCATATATTTT | CASTNRGSTIYF | . | TRBV7-3 | TRBD1 | TRBJ1-3
TGTGCCAGCAGCCTCTCCTGGTCTGGCGGAAACACCTTC | CASSLSWSGGNTF | . | TRBV7-2 | . | TRBJ1-2
TGCAGCGTTACTAGCGGGACGGAGACCCAGTACTTC | CSVTSGTETQYF | . | TRBV29-1 | TRBD2 | TRBJ2-5
TGCAGCGTCATACAGGGGGCTTTCTTCGAGCTGTTTTTT | CSVIQGAFFELFF | . | TRBV29-1 | TRBD1 | TRBJ2-2
TGTGCCAGCACGCAGGACAGCCTCGGGAGCAATCAGCCCCAGCATTTT | CASTQDSLGSNQPQHF | . | TRBV2 | . | TRBJ1-5
TGCAGTGCTAGCGGGACTAGCGGGAGGCGGTACGAGCAGTACTTC | CSASGTSGRRYEQYF | many | TRBV20-1 | TRBD2 | TRBJ2-7
TGTGCCATCGGGGGGACGGGGGAGACCCAGTACTTC | CAIGGTGETQYF | few | TRBV10-3 | . | TRBJ2-5
TGTGCCAGCAGCTCCTTTTCCGCTGAATCTGGGGCCAACGTCCTGACTTTC | CASSSFSAESGANVLTF | . | TRBV13 | . | TRBJ2-6
TGTGCCAGCAGCTTACCCCCGGGGGCAGCCTTTAGCAATCAGCCCCAGCATTTT | CASSLPPGAAFSNQPQHF | many | TRBV7-8 | . | TRBJ1-5
TGTGCCAGCAGCCAAGATGGGGGGATAGGATGGAGCTACGAGCAGTACTTC | CASSQDGGIGWSYEQYF | . | TRBV9 | . | TRBJ2-7
TGTGCCACCAGCAGAGATCGGGCGGGGGAGCAGTACTTC | CATSRDRAGEQYF | many | TRBV15 | . | TRBJ2-7
TGCGCCAGCAGCCGGGGGTGGGCGGGAGCCCACACCGGGGAGCTGTTTTTT | CASSRGWAGAHTGELFF | many | TRBV4-3 | TRBD2 | TRBJ2-2
TGTGCCAGCAGCTCTCTACCACAGGGACTGAACACTGAAGCTTTCTTT | CASSSLPQGLNTEAFF | . | TRBV7-9 | . | TRBJ1-1
TGCAGCGTTTGGGCGGGCACTGAAGCTTTCTTT | CSVWAGTEAFF | . | TRBV29-1 | . | TRBJ1-1
TGTGCCAGCAGCTTGGAGCGGTCACCCCTCCACTTT | CASSLERSPLHF | . | TRBV7-2 | . | TRBJ1-6
TGTGCCAGCAGCCCCTGGCCCTCCTACGAGCAGTACTTC | CASSPWPSYEQYF | . | TRBV7-8 | . | TRBJ2-7
TGTGCCAGCAGTGAAGATTTAGGGGCGAGAGCTTTCTTT | CASSEDLGARAFF | many | TRBV2 | . | TRBJ1-1
TGTGCCAGCAGCCAGGGACACTATAATTCACCCCTCCACTTT | CASSQGHYNSPLHF | many | TRBV6-1 | . | TRBJ1-6
TGTGCTAGTGGTTCTACCTATAGCGGGAGCCGCCGAGAGACCCAGTACTTC | CASGSTYSGSRRETQYF | few | TRBV12-5 | TRBD2 | TRBJ2-5
TGTGCCAGCAGCTTCCCCCTAGCGGATAGCTCCTACGAGCAGTACTTC | CASSFPLADSSYEQYF | many | TRBV7-2 | TRBD2 | TRBJ2-7
TGTGCCGCCAGCAGCCCGCGACCGGGACAGGCAACAGAGACCCAGTACTTC | CAASSPRPGQATETQYF | . | TRBV15 | TRBD1 | TRBJ2-5
TGCGCTAGCCAGCCCCTAGTGGGACGGGCGAACCAAGAGACCCAGTACTTC | CASQPLVGRANQETQYF | . | TRBV10-2 | . | TRBJ2-5
TGCAGTGCTGAGGGGGACAGAGGCTCCTACGAGCAGTACTTC | CSAEGDRGSYEQYF | . | TRBV20-1 | TRBD1 | TRBJ2-7
TGCAGTGCTAGAGACCGCCCGGTAGGAAACACCATATATTTT | CSARDRPVGNTIYF | many | TRBV20-1 | . | TRBJ1-3
TGTGCCAGCTTGGGACAGGGGGTTTCTGAAGCTTTCTTT | CASLGQGVSEAFF | once | TRBV7-2 | TRBD1 | TRBJ1-1
TGTGCCAGCAGCTCCCGGACAGGGACGGCTGGCGAGCAGCACTTC | CASSSRTGTAGEQHF | . | TRBV5-5 | TRBD1 | TRBJ2-7
TGTGCCAGCAGCTCGTGGACTAGCGGGAGAGGCTACGAGCAGTACTTC | CASSSWTSGRGYEQYF | once | TRBV7-2 | TRBD2 | TRBJ2-7
TGTGCCAGCAGCTTGGGGGCGGGAGGAGGGACCCAGTACTTC | CASSLGAGGGTQYF | once | TRBV7-2 | TRBD2 | TRBJ2-5
TGCGCTAGCAGCCCAGTGGGCCCAACACGCGCTGGCTACACCTTC | CASSPVGPTRAGYTF | . | TRBV7-2 | . | TRBJ1-2
TGCAGTGCTGTCTCCTACGAGCAGTACTTC | CSAVSYEQYF | many | TRBV20-1 | . | TRBJ2-7